This T cell receptor beta chain appears in the sequencing data of a study of response to subunit inactivated influenza vaccine. Germline lookup yields CDR1 MGHRA and CDR2 YSYEKL. CDR3 length equals 15 residues. Germline trimming cut 0 bases from V and 7 bases from J; bases unmatched to any gene: 6. TCRdb re-derived calls from the RT-PCR reads in MiXCR, one entry per CDR3 protein. The repertoire consists of about 620,000 distinct CDR3 sequences, with roughly 10% occurring once and the leading ten covering approximately 10%. Whole-study findings and limits: It was suggested by the authors that few new T cells are recruited by each seasonal influenza vaccination.

A word on this clonotype: Its antigen is as yet unknown.

This receptor was obtained from a man between 45 and 60 years old who received an inactivated influenza vaccine. The rearrangement uses TRBV4-1 and TRBJ1-5, with 7 bases that match TRBD1. This material consisted of PBMCs from blood, taken on the day of vaccination. The CDR3 sequence: CASSQDSTGRQPQHF. CDR3 in DNA: TGCGCCAGCAGCCAAGATTCGACAGGGAGGCAGCCCCAGCATTTT.